This T cell receptor (beta chain) emerged from a study of a mutant IDH1 vaccine in newly diagnosed glioma. Whole-study context: Vaccines were begun 4-6 weeks after radiotherapy alone, or with temozolomide cycles. Overall study results and limits: Pseudoprogression seemed unrelated to changes in top peripheral T cell clonotypes.

Trimming cost V 5 bases and J 0 bases, with 15 bases left between them. Looked up from germline, CDR1 is SNHLY and CDR2 is FYNNEI. The CDR3 is made up of 16 amino acids. Time point reported: week 47, end of study. All doses held 300 ug of mutant IDH1 20-mer peptide, with topical imiquimod. Diagnosis in the donors showed new WHO grade 3 or 4 astrocytomas that were IDH1-mutant and ATRX-lost. This clone was found once. Its specificity is unknown. Assay: immunoSEQ multiplex PCR; the TCRdb copy retains only in-frame clones and omits some. The sample carries tens of thousands of clones, roughly 84% recorded once.

The TCR comes from a man aged 25-45 years with glioma. The V and J genes are TRBV2 and TRBJ2-3; D tentatively reads TRBD1 or TRBD2 (5 bases each). The material sequenced was PBMCs, taken from a glioma patient whose treatment included an IDH1 peptide vaccine. The CDR3 sequence: CASSKGPQHSTDTQYF. CDR3 DNA: TGTGCCAGCAGTAAGGGACCCCAACATAGCACAGATACGCAGTATTTT.